Listed below are T cell receptor beta chains from one sample, sequenced in a study of PD-L1 blockade in urothelial cancer. Clones were read by immunoSEQ multiplex PCR, and TCRdb kept only the in-frame ones, dropping some. The sample holds around 45,000 clones, 88% seen once. The specimen comprised PBMCs, sampled around atezolizumab (anti-PD-L1) treatment. These receptors were taken from a woman in her sixties with urothelial cancer. Each CDR3 is given with its conserved first and last residue. The D gene is left open where the match is weak. Clone sizes are given selectively: once, few, many, or a class where the clone is expanded.

TRBV7-3	TRBD1	once	TRBJ2-5	CASSLGTDSTQYF	TGTGCCAGCAGCTTAGGGACAGATTCGACCCAGTACTTC
TRBV11-2	-	-	TRBJ2-1	CASSLSASYEQFF	TGTGCCAGCAGCCTCTCTGCTAGTTATGAGCAGTTCTTC
TRBV11-2	-	-	TRBJ2-7	CASSWVGSGYEQYF	TGTGCCAGCAGCTGGGTTGGGAGTGGGTACGAGCAGTACTTC
TRBV11-3	TRBD2	-	TRBJ2-1	CASSLGLAGGPDEQFF	TGTGCCAGCAGCTTGGGACTAGCGGGAGGGCCAGATGAGCAGTTCTTC
TRBV5-4	-	-	TRBJ2-3	CASSPSQLGADTQYF	TGTGCCAGCAGCCCCTCCCAGCTAGGGGCAGATACGCAGTATTTT
TRBV29-1	-	-	TRBJ1-5	CSVAREGLQPQHF	TGCAGCGTTGCCCGGGAGGGTCTTCAGCCCCAGCATTTT
TRBV5-8	TRBD1	-	TRBJ1-2	CASRPTGDYGYTF	TGTGCCAGCAGACCCACAGGGGACTATGGCTACACCTTC
TRBV9	-	-	TRBJ1-4	CASSVFETSEEKLFF	TGTGCCAGCAGCGTATTTGAGACATCAGAAGAAAAACTGTTTTTT
TRBV29-1	-	-	TRBJ2-3	CSGTGRVLTDTQYF	TGCAGCGGCACAGGGAGGGTCCTCACAGATACGCAGTATTTT
TRBV5-8	-	-	TRBJ1-1	CASSPFSIGQTAFF	TGTGCCAGCAGTCCATTCTCCATCGGACAGACGGCTTTCTTT
TRBV18	-	-	TRBJ2-3	CASSPRQDTQYF	TGTGCCAGCTCACCACGGCAGGATACGCAGTATTTT
TRBV6-1	-	-	TRBJ2-3	CASSRDISTDTQYF	TGTGCCAGCAGTCGGGACATAAGCACAGATACGCAGTATTTT
TRBV25-1	-	-	TRBJ1-1	CASSEIGWGHTEAFF	TGTGCCAGCAGTGAAATCGGCTGGGGGCACACTGAAGCTTTCTTT
TRBV6-6	TRBD1	-	TRBJ2-7	CASRARDRGSLEQYF	TGTGCCAGCAGGGCCCGGGACAGGGGGTCCCTCGAGCAGTACTTC
TRBV28	TRBD2	many	TRBJ2-1	CASSFATSGRGSYNEQFF	TGTGCCAGCAGTTTTGCTACTAGCGGGAGAGGCTCCTACAATGAGCAGTTCTTC
TRBV5-4	-	-	TRBJ1-1	CASSLEPRDTEAFF	TGTGCCAGCAGCTTGGAACCCAGGGACACTGAAGCTTTCTTT
TRBV7-9	-	-	TRBJ2-7	CASSLGRGMSYEQYF	TGTGCCAGCAGCCTAGGGCGGGGTATGTCCTACGAGCAGTACTTC
TRBV5-1	-	-	TRBJ2-3	CASSWGQGDTQYF	TGCGCCAGCAGCTGGGGCCAGGGAGATACGCAGTATTTT
TRBV19	-	-	TRBJ2-6	CASTSFPGAGANVLTF	TGTGCCAGTACCTCTTTCCCGGGAGCCGGGGCCAACGTCCTGACTTTC
TRBV5-4	-	-	TRBJ2-7	CASSPAGGYEQYF	TGTGCCAGCAGCCCGGCGGGCGGATACGAGCAGTACTTC
TRBV7-3	TRBD1	-	TRBJ1-6	CASSMDRNSPLHF	TGTGCCAGCAGCATGGACAGGAATTCACCCCTCCACTTT